The subject of this entry is one T cell receptor beta chain. This clonotype was seen many times. Its binding antigen is unknown. Nothing much larger sits one base from this clone, and base qualities are not available. Libraries of naive CD8 T cells were built from approximately 20,000 to 1,000,000 sorted cells, with 10%, 30% or 50% of the purified RNA used. Naive CD8 T cells, defined as CD8+CD4-CCR7+CD45RA+, were FACS-sorted into RLT Plus buffer on a BD FACSAria II. Detection sensitivity was tested by spiking Jurkat RNA equal to 9 to 10 TCR copies' worth into samples containing roughly 17,000-1,100,000 naive CD8 T cells. Enrichment of CD8 T cells was done with RosetteSep CD8+ T Cell Enrichment Cocktail plus Ficoll-Paque, and ACK red cell lysis came afterward. These data come from a study of molecular identifiers for immune sequencing clone quantification (dated by TCRdb to the late 2010s). Regarding the research as a whole: For a replicate experiment, RNA from roughly 20,000 or 100,000 naive CD8 T cells was divided into five aliquots, and four of the five aliquots were sequenced. CD8 T cells were used in a methods study to benchmark molecular-identifier clustering-based TCR repertoire sequencing (MIDCIRS) and TCR RNA copy counting.

Library preparation employed PCR. Instrument on record: NextSeq 500. Bulk TCR libraries were made following a previously described method, with the TCR primers given in Table S5. The Qiagen AllPrep DNA/RNA kit was used to purify total RNA. Before analysis, reads from multiple sequencing runs of the same library were pooled. The authors processed their data as follows. Reads were retained only if their TCR constant sequence matched exactly, and those retained reads were trimmed to 150 nt and grouped according to their 12-nt molecular barcodes. Reads in each barcode group were sub-clustered using a 15% Levenshtein threshold, and a quality-weighted consensus sequence was built for each RNA molecule. Non-functional sequences were excluded, and lower-count sequences lying one edit away from another sequence were also excluded. On the basis of fitting two negative binomial distributions, barcode sub-clusters with fewer than 20% of the maximum read count were discarded. TCRdb trimmed public reads at Q25 via fastp, called clones via MiXCR and kept in-frame beta chains. Rows are unified per CDR3 protein, each entry keeping the most common DNA and genes. TCRdb's processing, not the authors' own work, is the source of the V and J calls. For this sample the table gives under 800,000 distinct CDR3 sequences, of which around 25% were detected only once. 0.7% to 0.95% of the sample lies in the top ten.

The study at large found these results: Highly expanded clone sizes could be underestimated if identical TCR molecules share a barcode. About 2.9 recovered TCR RNA copies per cell were obtained by modeling, versus about 10 by digital PCR, implying a capture efficiency of 25% to 30%. Spiked-in Jurkat TCR RNA equivalent to a single cell was reported to be detectable even among one million naive CD8 T cells. In CMV-specific effector cells, clones with more than 20 RNA copies contained over 98% of molecules, whereas in naive cells such clones contained under 1% of molecules. The naive libraries included spiked-in Jurkat TCR RNA (approximately 11 copies' worth), and this RNA is not part of the donor repertoire. When barcode sub-clustering was not used, chimeric consensus sequences inflated TCR diversity, with chimeras reaching as high as 47%.

CDR1 and CDR2 are drawn from the germline V gene: SGHTA, FQGNSA. The CDR3 spans 16 residues, from the cysteine through the phenylalanine. The sequence is cut down to CDR3 DNA, 48 bases in frame from base 1. At the junction V is shortened by 3 bases and J by 2 bases; bases outside the gene matches: 9. The rearranged segments are TRBV7-2 and TRBJ2-7; TRBD2 aligns with 8 central bases. The sequenced material came from naive CD8+ T cells from blood, with Jurkat cell RNA spiked in. What this sample's cell subset or site label stands for: FACS-sorted CD8+CD4-CCR7+CD45RA+ naive T cells. The receptor comes from a human donor in good health. Some libraries in this study had Jurkat cell RNA spiked in. The CDR3 protein sequence reads: CASSFTGTRRTYEQYF. The DNA sequence is TGTGCCAGCAGCTTTACCGGGACTAGGAGAACCTACGAGCAGTACTTC.